Listed here are 14 T cell receptor beta chains from one sample, sequenced in a study of technical replicates of blood from several donors. Repertoires were generated with immunoSEQ multiplex PCR, while TCRdb's copy carries only in-frame clones and drops some. Here the sample spans under 65,000 clones, less than 90% being singletons. Sequenced material: PBMCs. The receptors shown here come from a human donor in good health. Some clones in this sample may be carry-over from other donors' samples.

V gene TRBV4-2 combines with J gene TRBJ1-3; D unresolved. CDR1 and CDR2 (germline): LGHNA, YNFKEQ. The CDR3 totals 12 residues. V shed 5 bases and J shed 4 bases, with 6 bases lying between them. The chain's CDR3 is CASSEQGNTIYF. The CDR3 DNA follows: TGTGCCAGCAGCGAACAGGGAAACACCATATATTTT.

V and J are TRBV14 and TRBJ2-4, with a weak D call TRBD2 (5 bases). Germline CDR1 reads SGHDN; CDR2 reads FVKESK. Trimming removed 4 bases from V and 2 bases from J, with 21 bases in between. CDR3 size: 18 residues. CDR3 region: CASSLYSGPGTTKNIQYF. Here the CDR3 DNA reads TGTGCCAGCAGCCTCTACAGTGGGCCGGGAACTACCAAAAACATTCAGTACTTC.

This chain links TRBV10-3 with TRBJ1-2; perhaps TRBD1 as D (6 bases). The CDR3 has 15 residues. The germline V gene encodes CDR1 ENHRY and CDR2 SYGVKD. The ends were cut back, 2 bases at V and 6 bases at J, with 16 bases in the middle. The CDR3 protein is CAISEASTGSNGYTF. The DNA for the CDR3 is TGTGCCATCAGTGAGGCATCAACAGGGAGCAATGGCTACACCTTC.

V and J are TRBV5-1 and TRBJ2-1; TRBD2 might be the D (6 bases). CDR1 SGHRS and CDR2 YFSETQ come from the germline V gene. This CDR3 spans 14 amino acids. V lost 2 bases and J lost 3, with 9 bases in between. CDR3 nucleotide sequence: TGCGCCAGCAGCTTCTCCGGGAGCTACAATGAGCAGTTCTTC. Translation gives CASSFSGSYNEQFF.

The rearrangement joins TRBV15 to TRBJ1-1, with D perhaps matching TRBD1 (6 bases). The V gene's germline CDR1 is LNHNV and CDR2 YYDKDF (reference sequence). There are 15 residues in the CDR3. Trimming removed 3 bases at V and 5 bases at J, with 16 bases between. The CDR3 sequence is CATSRGAGTATEAFF. For the CDR3, the DNA is TGTGCCACCAGCAGGGGGGCGGGTACGGCAACTGAAGCTTTCTTT.

This chain uses TRBV9 with TRBJ2-5; 14 bases match TRBD2. Germline trimming cut 0 bases from V and 5 bases from J; bases unmatched to any gene: 6. From germline, CDR1 is SGDLS and CDR2 YYNGEE. This CDR3 spans 17 amino acids. In nucleotides, the CDR3 is TGTGCCAGCAGCGTAGACAGACTAGCGGGAGGGCGGGAGACCCAGTACTTC. Its protein product is CASSVDRLAGGRETQYF.

The V call is TRBV6-1, the J call TRBJ1-6; D is possibly TRBD1 (6 bases). V lost 6 bases and J lost 7, with 16 bases in between. Germline CDR1 reads MNHNS; CDR2 reads SASEGT. The CDR3 covers 15 residues. The chain's CDR3 is CASRNTGYLNSPLHF. The CDR3 DNA reads as TGTGCCAGCAGAAATACAGGGTACCTAAATTCACCCCTCCACTTT.

The J gene is TRBJ2-3, the V gene TRBV5-4; TRBD2 agrees at 14 bases. This CDR3 is built from 17 residues. With V trimmed by 4 bases and J by 0 bases, 4 bases remained unmatched. The germline CDR1 and CDR2 sequences are SGHNT and YYREEE (reference sequence). CDR3 protein: CASSLRLAGGSTDTQYF. Written as DNA, the CDR3 is TGTGCCAGCAGCCTACGACTAGCGGGGGGGAGCACAGATACGCAGTATTTT. Complete variable domain (other parts from reference TRBV5-4 and TRBJ2-3): ETGVTQSPTHLIKTRGQQVTLRCSSQSGHNTVSWYQQALGQGPQFIFQYYREEENGRGNFPPRFSGLQFPNYSSELNVNALELDDSALYLCASSLRLAGGSTDTQYFGPGTRLTVL.

This clone was observed a single time. The chain has TRBV9 and TRBJ2-7; D perhaps matches TRBD2 (5 bases). Per the germline V gene, CDR1 is SGDLS and CDR2 is YYNGEE. The length of the CDR3 is 13 residues. V lost 3 bases and J 1 base, leaving 8 bases between the germline ends. CDR3 DNA: TGTGCCAGCAGCGCTCGCGGGTCCTACGAGCAGTACTTC. Protein sequence: CASSARGSYEQYF.

The genes are TRBV6-5 and TRBJ1-5; no clear D gene. The germline V gene has CDR1 MNHEY and CDR2 SVGAGI. Trimming took off 0 bases at V and 9 bases at J, with 12 bases between the two ends. The length of the CDR3 is 14 residues. The chain's CDR3 is CASSYSPGGRPQHF. In nucleotides, the CDR3 is TGTGCCAGCAGTTACTCGCCCGGCGGGCGGCCCCAGCATTTT.

The chain links TRBV20-1 to TRBJ2-5; 8 positions match TRBD2. Germline CDR1 is DFQATT and CDR2 is SNEGSKA (reference sequence). Trimming at V came to 4 bases and at J to 5 bases, leaving 0 bases not matched to a gene. The CDR3 extends over 11 amino acids. The CDR3 nucleotides are TGCAGTGCTACTAGCGGGGAGACCCAGTACTTC. Residues: CSATSGETQYF.

V and J are TRBV5-6 and TRBJ2-2, with 7 bases lining up with TRBD1. This CDR3 has 16 amino acids. Per germline, CDR1 SGHDT and CDR2 YYEEEE. With V trimmed by 2 bases and J by 2 bases, 6 bases remained unmatched. Here the CDR3 DNA reads TGTGCCAGCAGCTTCTGGCAGGGGGTTAACACCGGGGAGCTGTTTTTT. It is translated as CASSFWQGVNTGELFF. Full variable domain (outside the CDR3, taken from reference TRBV5-6 and TRBJ2-2): DAGVTQSPTHLIKTRGQQVTLRCSPKSGHDTVSWYQQALGQGPQFIFQYYEEEERQRGNFPDRFSGHQFPNYSSELNVNALLLGDSALYLCASSFWQGVNTGELFFGEGSRLTVL.

The J gene is TRBJ2-7, the V gene TRBV20-1, with D maybe TRBD1 (6 bases). The germline CDR1 and CDR2 sequences are DFQATT and SNEGSKA (reference sequence). The CDR3 runs to 11 residues. The V end was cut by 6 bases, the J end by 4 bases, with 10 bases between. The CDR3 sequence is CSATRGYEQYF. The CDR3 region has the DNA TGCAGTGCCACCAGGGGTTACGAGCAGTACTTC.

V gene TRBV5-6 combines with J gene TRBJ1-5; 7 bases align to TRBD1. Unmatched junction bases numbered 15, after V lost 4 bases and J lost 8 bases. The CDR3 consists of 16 residues. The germline V gene encodes CDR1 SGHDT and CDR2 YYEEEE. CDR3 in amino acids: CASSPRQGLGGEPQHF. The CDR3 region has the DNA TGTGCCAGCAGCCCTCGACAGGGATTAGGTGGAGAGCCCCAGCATTTT. The full variable domain, with the rest looked up from reference TRBV5-6 and TRBJ1-5, is DAGVTQSPTHLIKTRGQQVTLRCSPKSGHDTVSWYQQALGQGPQFIFQYYEEEERQRGNFPDRFSGHQFPNYSSELNVNALLLGDSALYLCASSPRQGLGGEPQHFGDGTRLSIL.